The rows below give T cell receptor beta chains drawn from one sample of a study of OX40 agonist ivuxolimab in advanced cancers. Method: immunoSEQ multiplex PCR; TCRdb's copy keeps in-frame clones and lacks some. The table records under 75,000 clones, 65% to 85% of them present only once. This specimen was CD4+ or CD8+ T cells sorted from blood, taken in a trial of the OX40 agonist ivuxolimab. The receptors derive from an adult with an advanced solid tumor such as melanoma, head and neck, liver or kidney cancer. Both conserved end residues are part of each CDR3. Fields, in order: D gene, J gene, clone size, V gene, CDR3 DNA, CDR3 protein. A D gene is named only where the DNA matches it firmly. Expanded clones get a size class; other rows say once, few or many, or leave the size out.

>.|TRBJ2-7|few|TRBV7-9
TGTGCCAGCAGCTTATTCATTCTGACCGAGCAGTACTTC
CASSLFILTEQYF
>.|TRBJ1-2|few|TRBV5-1
TGCGCCAGCAGGCTTACCCGTACAGGGAACTATGGCTACACCTTC
CASRLTRTGNYGYTF
>.|TRBJ2-5|.|TRBV7-9
TGTGCCAGCAGCTTAGCGCGGCAAGGAGAGACCCAGTACTTC
CASSLARQGETQYF
>.|TRBJ1-1|.|TRBV29-1
TGCAGCGTGGACACAGAGAACACTGAAGCTTTCTTT
CSVDTENTEAFF
>.|TRBJ2-3|.|TRBV6-1
TGTGCCAGCAGTGACTTCTCAGGGGGGGGGTTTACAGATACGCAGTATTTT
CASSDFSGGGFTDTQYF
>TRBD1|TRBJ2-7|.|TRBV6-1
TGTGGGGTGGGACAGCCAACCTACGAGCAGTACTTC
CGVGQPTYEQYF
>.|TRBJ1-3|.|TRBV30
TGTGCCTGGAGTGTACAAACAGCATCCTCTGGAAACACCATATATTTT
CAWSVQTASSGNTIYF
>.|TRBJ2-2|.|TRBV7-2
TGTGCCAGCAGCTTAGCCTCCGCGGGCACCGGGGAGCTGTTTTTT
CASSLASAGTGELFF
>.|TRBJ1-2|once|TRBV12-5
TGTGCTAGTGGTTCGACGGAAGTCTATGGCTACACCTTC
CASGSTEVYGYTF
>TRBD1|TRBJ1-6|.|TRBV4-1
TGCGCCAGCAGCCATAACGACAGGGCGGATAATTCACCCCTCCACTTT
CASSHNDRADNSPLHF
>.|TRBJ2-3|once|TRBV19
TGTGCCAGTGGGCACCGGGGGTCAGATACGCAGTATTTT
CASGHRGSDTQYF
>TRBD2|TRBJ2-2|.|TRBV18
TGTGCCAGCTCCGAACTTACTAGCGACACCGGGGAGCTGTTTTTT
CASSELTSDTGELFF
>.|TRBJ2-1|.|TRBV13
TGTGCCAGCAGCTTACGTTACAATGAGCAGTTCTTC
CASSLRYNEQFF
>.|TRBJ1-1|.|TRBV28
TGTGCCAGCAGTGACAGGTTGAACACTGAAGCTTTCTTT
CASSDRLNTEAFF
>TRBD2|TRBJ2-2|.|TRBV6-1
TGTGCCAGCAGTGTTGGGACTAGCTGGGATCATGCCGGGGAGCTGTTTTTT
CASSVGTSWDHAGELFF
>.|TRBJ1-5|few|TRBV19
TGTGCCAGTAGTACAAGGGATACTCAGCCCCAGCATTTT
CASSTRDTQPQHF
>TRBD1|TRBJ1-1|.|TRBV5-4
TGTGCCAGCAGCTTGGCCGCTAGGGGGCGGACGAACACTGAAGCTTTCTTT
CASSLAARGRTNTEAFF
>.|TRBJ2-2|.|TRBV25-1
TGTGCCAGCAGTGAACGGTCCACCGGGGAGCTGTTTTTT
CASSERSTGELFF
>.|TRBJ2-1|.|TRBV28
TGTGCCAGCAGTTTCGGGGGACTCGCGGGGAATGAGCAGTTCTTC
CASSFGGLAGNEQFF
>TRBD2|TRBJ2-5|.|TRBV7-8
TGTGCCAGCAGCTTGGGGGGGAGACAGACCCAGTACTTC
CASSLGGRQTQYF
>.|TRBJ2-3|few|TRBV5-4
TGTGCCAGCAAAGCTTGGCAGGGTTCAGATACGCAGTATTTT
CASKAWQGSDTQYF
>TRBD1|TRBJ1-1|.|TRBV4-2
TGTGCCAGCAGCCGGGCCGGGACAGGGATATATGAAGCTTTCTTT
CASSRAGTGIYEAFF
>TRBD2|TRBJ2-2|.|TRBV6-1
TGTGCCAGCAGCCTTCGGGGAGGGAGAGGGGAGCTGTTTTTT
CASSLRGGRGELFF
>.|TRBJ2-7|.|TRBV5-4
TGTGCCAGCAGCACCCGGACCTCATACGAGCAGTACTTC
CASSTRTSYEQYF
>TRBD1|TRBJ1-3|.|TRBV5-4
TGCGCCAGCAGTGACAGGGTTGGAAACACCATATATTTT
CASSDRVGNTIYF
>.|TRBJ1-3|.|TRBV27
TGTGCCAGCAGTTTGGGAACGGCCTCTGGAAACACCATATATTTT
CASSLGTASGNTIYF
>.|TRBJ2-4|once|TRBV10-1
TGCGCCAGCAGTCACACAAACCCGGGGAACATTCAGTACTTC
CASSHTNPGNIQYF
>.|TRBJ1-1|.|TRBV15
TGTGCCACCAGCAGAGTGGGGCAGGGGGCTTTCTTT
CATSRVGQGAFF
>.|TRBJ1-6|once|TRBV10-3
TGTGCCATCAGATCCGCGTTTTGGGCCTCACCCCTCCACTTT
CAIRSAFWASPLHF
>.|TRBJ2-3|once|TRBV9
TGTGCCAGCAGCGTAGTCTGGGACACAGATACGCAGTATTTT
CASSVVWDTDTQYF
>.|TRBJ2-7|.|TRBV6-1
TGTGCCAGCAGTCTCCAGGGATTCTCCTACGAGCAGTACTTC
CASSLQGFSYEQYF
>.|TRBJ2-7|.|TRBV5-1
TGCGCCAGCAGCTCGGCGGGGTCAGGGATTTACGAGCAGTACTTC
CASSSAGSGIYEQYF
>.|TRBJ2-3|.|TRBV2
TGTGCCACCACACCTGAGAGGGCTTTGTTTGGTGGAGATACGCAGTATTTT
CATTPERALFGGDTQYF
>TRBD1|TRBJ1-2|.|TRBV7-9
TGTGCCAGCAGCAGAGGACAGGGGGCCTTTGGCTACACCTTC
CASSRGQGAFGYTF
>.|TRBJ1-1|.|TRBV7-8
TGTGCCAGCAGCCCCCCGCCCGGGGACACTGAAGCTTTCTTT
CASSPPPGDTEAFF
>.|TRBJ1-3|.|TRBV30
TGTGCCTGGAGTGTATTTGGAAACACCATATATTTT
CAWSVFGNTIYF
>TRBD1|TRBJ1-1|.|TRBV28
TGTGCCAGCAGTTTAGGGGGACAGGGAAGCCCTGAAGCTTTCTTT
CASSLGGQGSPEAFF
>.|TRBJ1-1|.|TRBV5-6
TGTGCCAGCAGCTCTCCACCCTTGAACACTGAAGCTTTCTTT
CASSSPPLNTEAFF
>.|TRBJ2-7|.|TRBV7-2
TGTGCCAGCAGCTTTGGATCGACAGCGAGCTCCTACGAGCAGTACTTC
CASSFGSTASSYEQYF
>.|TRBJ2-3|once|TRBV4-3
TGCGCCAGCAGCCAATTTGGGAGCACAGATACGCAGTATTTT
CASSQFGSTDTQYF
>.|TRBJ2-2|.|TRBV29-1
TGCAGCGGTGGACTATCGAACACCGGGGAGCTGTTTTTT
CSGGLSNTGELFF